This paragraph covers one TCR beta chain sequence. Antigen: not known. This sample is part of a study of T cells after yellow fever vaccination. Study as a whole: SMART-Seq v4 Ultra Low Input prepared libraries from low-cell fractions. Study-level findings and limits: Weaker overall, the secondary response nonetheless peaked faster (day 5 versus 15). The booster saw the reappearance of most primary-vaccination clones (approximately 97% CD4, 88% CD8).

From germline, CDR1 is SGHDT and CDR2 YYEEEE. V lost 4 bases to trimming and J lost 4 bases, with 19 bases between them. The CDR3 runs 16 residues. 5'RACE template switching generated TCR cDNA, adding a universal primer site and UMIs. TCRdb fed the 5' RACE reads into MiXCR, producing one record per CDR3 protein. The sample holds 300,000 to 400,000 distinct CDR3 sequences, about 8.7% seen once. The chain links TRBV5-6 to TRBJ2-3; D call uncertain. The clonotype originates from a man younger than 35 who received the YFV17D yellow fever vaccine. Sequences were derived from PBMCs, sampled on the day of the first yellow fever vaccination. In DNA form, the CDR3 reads TGTGCCAGCAGCCTTAGGATGGTGCGGTCCTCAGATACGCAGTATTTT. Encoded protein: CASSLRMVRSSDTQYF.